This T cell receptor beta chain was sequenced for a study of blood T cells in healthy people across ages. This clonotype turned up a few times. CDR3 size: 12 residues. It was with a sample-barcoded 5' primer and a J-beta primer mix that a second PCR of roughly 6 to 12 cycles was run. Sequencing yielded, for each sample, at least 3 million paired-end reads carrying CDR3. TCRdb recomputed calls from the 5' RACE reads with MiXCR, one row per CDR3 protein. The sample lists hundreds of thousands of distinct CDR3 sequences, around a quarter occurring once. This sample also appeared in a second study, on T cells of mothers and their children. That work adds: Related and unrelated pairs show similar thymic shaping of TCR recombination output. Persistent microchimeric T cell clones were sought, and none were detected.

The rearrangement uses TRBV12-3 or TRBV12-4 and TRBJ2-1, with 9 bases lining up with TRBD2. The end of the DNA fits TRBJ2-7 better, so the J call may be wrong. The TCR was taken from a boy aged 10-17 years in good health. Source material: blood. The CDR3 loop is CASCGGREEQYF. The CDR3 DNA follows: TGTGCCAGCTGCGGCGGGAGGGAAGAGCAGTACTTC.